These 8 T cell receptor beta chains share one sample of origin, sequenced in a study of CD8 T cells in ankylosing spondylitis. General observations from the study: What appeared characteristic of ankylosing spondylitis blood was a TCR beta motif of eight or nine highly homologous variants.

Antigens of these TCRs are unknown. MiXCR, applied by TCRdb to the 5' RACE reads, yields one record per CDR3 protein. The sample lists 450,000 to 550,000 distinct CDR3 sequences, roughly 5% occurring once. Sequenced: blood, either unsorted or a sorted T cell fraction (not recorded which). The receptors derive from a male donor with ankylosing spondylitis.

This clonotype was recorded many times. V usage is TRBV20-1 and J usage is TRBJ2-5; 7 bases line up with TRBD2. The CDR3 is 15 residues long. With 2 bases clipped from V and 0 bases from J, the junction kept 6 bases outside the gene matches. Germline loops: CDR1 DFQATT, CDR2 SNEGSKA (reference sequence). In DNA, the CDR3 is TGCAGTGCTAGACGGGCTAGCGGAGACCAAGAGACCCAGTACTTC. Its translation: CSARRASGDQETQYF.

This clonotype was seen ten or more times. The rearrangement links TRBV20-1 to TRBJ2-1, with D perhaps matching TRBD2 (5 bases). The CDR3 covers 15 residues. Germline CDR1 DFQATT, CDR2 SNEGSKA (reference sequence). Trimming stripped 3 bases from V and 8 bases from J, with 20 bases between. CDR3 sequence: CSASGSREFRDEQFF. As DNA, the CDR3 is TGCAGTGCTAGTGGTTCGAGGGAATTTAGGGATGAGCAGTTCTTC.

This clonotype was recorded at least ten times. The J gene is TRBJ2-3, the V gene TRBV20-1; possible D gene TRBD2, 6 bases. The ends were cut back, 3 bases at V and 0 bases at J, with 16 bases in the middle. The germline CDR1 and CDR2 sequences are DFQATT and SNEGSKA (reference sequence). The CDR3 totals 16 residues. CDR3 region: CSASRVAVASTDTQYF. The CDR3 DNA reads TGCAGTGCTAGCCGGGTAGCGGTCGCTAGCACAGATACGCAGTATTTT.

In its sample, this clonotype was seen many times. The chain couples TRBV10-3 to TRBJ2-3, with D possibly being TRBD2 (6 bases). Trimming stripped 4 bases from V and 14 bases from J, with 16 bases between. CDR1 and CDR2 from the germline V gene are ENHRY and SYGVKD. The CDR3 is 12 amino acids. CDR3 sequence: CAISGPGLVLYF. As DNA, the CDR3 is TGTGCCATCAGTGGGCCGGGACTGGTTCTGTATTTT.

This clonotype was seen at least ten times. The CDR3 here is CASRLNHGYTF. As DNA, the CDR3 is TGTGCCAGCAGGCTGAACCATGGCTACACCTTC. The chain uses TRBV6-5 and TRBJ1-2; D uncertain. The CDR3 is 11 residues long. Trimming stripped 6 bases from V and 6 bases from J, with 8 bases between. The germline V gene encodes CDR1 MNHEY and CDR2 SVGAGI.

In this sample, this clonotype turned up many times. This rearrangement joins TRBV10-1 to TRBJ1-1; D remains unclear. CDR1 WNHNN and CDR2 SYGVQD come from the germline V gene (reference sequence). V was cut by 3 bases and J by 4 bases, with 6 bases left in between. The CDR3 has 12 amino acids. CDR3 DNA: TGCGCCAGCAGTGATCGCCCCACTGAAGCTTTCTTT. Residues: CASSDRPTEAFF.

This clonotype was counted ten times or more. V usage is TRBV10-3 and J usage is TRBJ1-1, with 9 bases fitting TRBD1. CDR3 size: 13 residues. CDR1 and CDR2 (germline): ENHRY, SYGVKD. With 3 bases clipped from V and 6 bases from J, the junction kept 2 bases outside the gene matches. The CDR3: CAISDRQGAEAFF. CDR3 nucleotide sequence: TGTGCCATCAGTGACCGACAGGGGGCTGAAGCTTTCTTT.

This clonotype was seen many times. The genes are TRBV7-8 and TRBJ2-1, with 7 bases matching TRBD1. The CDR3 has 15 amino acids. Germline trimming cut 6 bases from V and 3 bases from J; bases unmatched to any gene: 8. Germline assignment: CDR1 SGHVS and CDR2 FQNEAQ. DNA of the CDR3: TGTGCCAGCAGATACGCCGGGACAGTCTACAATGAGCAGTTCTTC. It yields the protein CASRYAGTVYNEQFF.